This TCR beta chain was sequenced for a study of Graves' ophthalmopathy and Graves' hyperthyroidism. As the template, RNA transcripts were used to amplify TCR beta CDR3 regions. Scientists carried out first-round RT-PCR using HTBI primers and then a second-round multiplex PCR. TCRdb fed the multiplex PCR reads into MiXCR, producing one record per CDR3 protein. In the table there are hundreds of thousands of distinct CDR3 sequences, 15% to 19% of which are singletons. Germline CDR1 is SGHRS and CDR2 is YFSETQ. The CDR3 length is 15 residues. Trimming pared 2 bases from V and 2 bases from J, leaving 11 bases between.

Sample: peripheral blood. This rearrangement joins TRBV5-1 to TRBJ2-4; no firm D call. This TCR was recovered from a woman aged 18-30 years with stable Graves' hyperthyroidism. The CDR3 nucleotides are TGCGCCAGCAGCTTAGGAAGTGTGTCCAAAAACATTCAGTACTTC. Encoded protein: CASSLGSVSKNIQYF.